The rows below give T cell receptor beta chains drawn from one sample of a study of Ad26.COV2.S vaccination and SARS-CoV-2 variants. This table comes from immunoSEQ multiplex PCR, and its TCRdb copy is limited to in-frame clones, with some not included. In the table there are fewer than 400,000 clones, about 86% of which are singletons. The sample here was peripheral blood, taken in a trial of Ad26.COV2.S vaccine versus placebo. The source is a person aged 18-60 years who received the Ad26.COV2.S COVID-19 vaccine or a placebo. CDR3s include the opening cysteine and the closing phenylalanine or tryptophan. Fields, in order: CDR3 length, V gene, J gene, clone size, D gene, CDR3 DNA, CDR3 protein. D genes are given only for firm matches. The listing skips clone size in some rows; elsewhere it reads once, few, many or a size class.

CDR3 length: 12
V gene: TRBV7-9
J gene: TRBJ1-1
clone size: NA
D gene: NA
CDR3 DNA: TGTGCCAGCAGCCCCTCGCAGGGGTTGGCTTTCTTT
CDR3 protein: CASSPSQGLAFF

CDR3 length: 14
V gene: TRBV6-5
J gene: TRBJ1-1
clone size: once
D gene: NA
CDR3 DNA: TGTGCCAGCAGCATTGGCGGCAGAAACACTGAAGCTTTCTTT
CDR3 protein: CASSIGGRNTEAFF

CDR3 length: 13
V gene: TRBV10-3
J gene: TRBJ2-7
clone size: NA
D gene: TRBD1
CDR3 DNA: TGTGCCATCAGTCCCGGGACAGGGTTCGAGCAGTACTTC
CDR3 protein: CAISPGTGFEQYF

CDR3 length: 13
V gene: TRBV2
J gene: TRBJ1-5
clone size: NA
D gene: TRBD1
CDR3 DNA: TGTGCCAGCACGACAGGGAGGGGTCAGCCCCAGCATTTT
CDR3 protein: CASTTGRGQPQHF

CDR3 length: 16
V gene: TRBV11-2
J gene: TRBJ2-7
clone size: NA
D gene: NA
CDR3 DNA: TGTGCCAGCAGCTTAGCGGCACGGAGGCCTGTTTTGGAGCAGTACTTC
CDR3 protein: CASSLAARRPVLEQYF

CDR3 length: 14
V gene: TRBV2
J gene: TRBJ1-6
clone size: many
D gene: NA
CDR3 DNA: TGTGCCAGCAGTGAAGCACCCTTCGGGTCACCCCTCCACTTT
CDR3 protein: CASSEAPFGSPLHF

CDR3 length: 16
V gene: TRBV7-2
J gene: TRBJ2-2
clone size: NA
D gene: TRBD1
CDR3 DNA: TGTGCCAGCAGCTCGCTCGGGACAGGGCTCACCGGGGAGCTGTTTTTT
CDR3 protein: CASSSLGTGLTGELFF

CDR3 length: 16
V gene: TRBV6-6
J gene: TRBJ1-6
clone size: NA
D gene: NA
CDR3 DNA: TGTGCCAGCAGTTCCCCTAGGCGGGGAACTGCTTCACCCCTCCACTTT
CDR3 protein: CASSSPRRGTASPLHF

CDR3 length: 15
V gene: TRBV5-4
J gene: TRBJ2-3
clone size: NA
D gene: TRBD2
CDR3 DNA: TGTGCCAGCAGCCCTAGCGGGGGGGCTACAGATACGCAGTATTTT
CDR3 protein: CASSPSGGATDTQYF

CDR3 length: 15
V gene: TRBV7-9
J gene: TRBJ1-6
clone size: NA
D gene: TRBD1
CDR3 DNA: TGTGCCAGCAGCCCCAGACAGGGCGTAAATTCACCCCTCCACTTT
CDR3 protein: CASSPRQGVNSPLHF

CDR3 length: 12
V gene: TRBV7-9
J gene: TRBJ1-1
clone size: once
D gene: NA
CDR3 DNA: TGTGCCAGCAGCCCCCCTGTCACTGAAGCTTTCTTT
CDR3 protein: CASSPPVTEAFF

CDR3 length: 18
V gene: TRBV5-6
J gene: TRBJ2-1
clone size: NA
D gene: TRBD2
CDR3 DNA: TGTGCCAGCAGCCCCACCACCCGGGCGACTAGCGGGGGGTATGAGCAGTTCTTC
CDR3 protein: CASSPTTRATSGGYEQFF

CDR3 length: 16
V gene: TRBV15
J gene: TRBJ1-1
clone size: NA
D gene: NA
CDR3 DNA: TGTGCCACCAGCAGGGGTCGGGGAGACCGGAACACTGAAGCTTTCTTT
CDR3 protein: CATSRGRGDRNTEAFF

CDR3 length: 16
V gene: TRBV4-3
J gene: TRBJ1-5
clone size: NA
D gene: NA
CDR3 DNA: TGCGCCAGCAGCCAAGACCGAGGCGGACCCAATCAGCCCCAGCATTTT
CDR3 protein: CASSQDRGGPNQPQHF

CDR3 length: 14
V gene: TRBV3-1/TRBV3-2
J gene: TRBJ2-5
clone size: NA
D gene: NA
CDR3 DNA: TGTGCCAGCAGCCAAGATCCGGGGGACGAGACCCAGTACTTC
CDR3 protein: CASSQDPGDETQYF

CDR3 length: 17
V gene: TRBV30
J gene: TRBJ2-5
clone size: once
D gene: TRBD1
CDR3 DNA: TGTGCCTGGAGTTCCCCCCTCCCGGGACAGGGGCAGGAGACCCAGTACTTC
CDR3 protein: CAWSSPLPGQGQETQYF

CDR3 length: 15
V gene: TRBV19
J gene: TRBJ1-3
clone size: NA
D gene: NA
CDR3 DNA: TGTGCCAGTAGTATCCAGATTCAGGTGGGAAACACCATATATTTT
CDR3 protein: CASSIQIQVGNTIYF

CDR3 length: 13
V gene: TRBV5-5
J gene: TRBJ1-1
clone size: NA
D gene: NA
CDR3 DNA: TGTGCCAGCAGCTTGCAGGCGGGCACTGAAGCTTTCTTT
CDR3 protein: CASSLQAGTEAFF

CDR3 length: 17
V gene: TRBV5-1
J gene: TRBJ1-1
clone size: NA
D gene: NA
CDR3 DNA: TGCGCCAGCAGCTTGACGCGTACCAACAGGGTTATAACTGAAGCTTTCTTT
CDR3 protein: CASSLTRTNRVITEAFF

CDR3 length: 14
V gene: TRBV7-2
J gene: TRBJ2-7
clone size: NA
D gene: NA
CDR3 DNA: TGTGCCAGCAGCTTAGAATTCGGGGGCTACGAGCAGTACTTC
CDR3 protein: CASSLEFGGYEQYF

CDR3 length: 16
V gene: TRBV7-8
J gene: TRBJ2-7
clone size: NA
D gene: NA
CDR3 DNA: TGTGCCAGCAGCTTAACAGCTTCCAAAGCTACCTACGAGCAGTACTTC
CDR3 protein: CASSLTASKATYEQYF

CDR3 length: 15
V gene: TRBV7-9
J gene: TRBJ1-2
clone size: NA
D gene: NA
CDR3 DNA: TGTGCCAGCAGACCAACCACAGGGTACAGCTATGGCTACACCTTC
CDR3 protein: CASRPTTGYSYGYTF

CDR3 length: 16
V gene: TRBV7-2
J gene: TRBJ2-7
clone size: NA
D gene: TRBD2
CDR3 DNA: TGTGCCAGCAGCTACCCCACTAGCGGGGGGATAAACGAGCAGTACTTC
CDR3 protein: CASSYPTSGGINEQYF

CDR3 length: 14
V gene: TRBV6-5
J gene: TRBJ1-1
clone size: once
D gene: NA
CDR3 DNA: TGTGCCAGCAGTTATAGGGCCAGAAACACTGAAGCTTTCTTT
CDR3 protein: CASSYRARNTEAFF

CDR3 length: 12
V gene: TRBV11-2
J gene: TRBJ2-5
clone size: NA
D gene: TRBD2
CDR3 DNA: TGTGCCAGCAGCGGTAGCGGGTTAGCCCAGTACTTC
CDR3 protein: CASSGSGLAQYF

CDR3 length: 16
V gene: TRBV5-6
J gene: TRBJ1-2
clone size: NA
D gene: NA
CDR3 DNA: TGTGCCAGCAGTTCCGGCGGACAGCTCGGGTTCTGGGGCTACACCTTC
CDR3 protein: CASSSGGQLGFWGYTF

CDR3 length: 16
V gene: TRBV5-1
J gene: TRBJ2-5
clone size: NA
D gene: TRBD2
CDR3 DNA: TGCGCCAGCAGCCTATCTCCGACTAGCGCGCAAGAGACCCAGTACTTC
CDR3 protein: CASSLSPTSAQETQYF

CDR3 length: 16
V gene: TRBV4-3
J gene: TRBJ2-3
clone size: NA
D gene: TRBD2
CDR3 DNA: TGCGCCAGCAGCCAAGAGGCTAGCGGATACACAGATACGCAGTATTTT
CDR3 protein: CASSQEASGYTDTQYF

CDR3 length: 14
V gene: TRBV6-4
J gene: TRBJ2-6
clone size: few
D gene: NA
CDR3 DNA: TGTGCCAGCAGTGAGACAGCTGGGGCCAACGTCCTGACTTTC
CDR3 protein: CASSETAGANVLTF

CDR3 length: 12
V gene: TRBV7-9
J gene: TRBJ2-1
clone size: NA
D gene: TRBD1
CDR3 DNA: TGTGCCAGCAGCTTAGGGGGGACAGGGATTTTCTTC
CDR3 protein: CASSLGGTGIFF

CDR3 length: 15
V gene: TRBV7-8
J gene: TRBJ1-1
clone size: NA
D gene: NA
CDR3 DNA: TGTGCCAGCAGCTTAATGGGAGGAGGGAGCACTGAAGCTTTCTTT
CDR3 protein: CASSLMGGGSTEAFF

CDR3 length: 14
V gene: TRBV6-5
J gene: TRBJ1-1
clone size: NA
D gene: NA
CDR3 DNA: TGTGCCAGCAGTTACGGGATCAGGGGAACTGAAGCTTTCTTT
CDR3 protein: CASSYGIRGTEAFF

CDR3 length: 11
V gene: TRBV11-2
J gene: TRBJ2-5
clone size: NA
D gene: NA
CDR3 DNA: TGTGCCAGCAGCCGTTGGGGGACCCAGTACTTC
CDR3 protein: CASSRWGTQYF

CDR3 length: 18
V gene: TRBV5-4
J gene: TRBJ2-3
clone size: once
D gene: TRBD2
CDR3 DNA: TGTGCCAGCAGCTTGGGCGGCCTAGCGGGGGGAGGCGCAGATACGCAGTATTTT
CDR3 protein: CASSLGGLAGGGADTQYF

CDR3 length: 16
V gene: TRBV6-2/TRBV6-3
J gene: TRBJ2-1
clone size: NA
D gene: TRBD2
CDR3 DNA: TGTGCCAGCAGCAAGACTAGCGTGAGCTCCTACAATGAGCAGTTCTTC
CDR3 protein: CASSKTSVSSYNEQFF

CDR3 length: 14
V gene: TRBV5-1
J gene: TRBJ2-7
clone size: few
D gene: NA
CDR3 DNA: TGCGCCAGCAGCTTGGATCGAGCAAACTACGAGCAGTACTTC
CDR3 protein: CASSLDRANYEQYF

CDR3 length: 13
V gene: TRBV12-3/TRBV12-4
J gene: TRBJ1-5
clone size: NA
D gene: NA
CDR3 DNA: TGTGCCAGCAGTTTGAGTGTTAAGCAGCCCCAGCATTTT
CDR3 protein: CASSLSVKQPQHF

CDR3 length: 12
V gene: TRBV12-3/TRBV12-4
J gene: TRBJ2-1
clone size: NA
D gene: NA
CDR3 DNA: TGTGCCAGCAGTCAAAAGCGGAATGAGCAGTTCTTC
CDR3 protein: CASSQKRNEQFF

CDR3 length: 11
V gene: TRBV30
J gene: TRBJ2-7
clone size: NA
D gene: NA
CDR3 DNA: TGTGCCTGGAGTGGTCGATACGAGCAGTACTTC
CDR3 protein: CAWSGRYEQYF

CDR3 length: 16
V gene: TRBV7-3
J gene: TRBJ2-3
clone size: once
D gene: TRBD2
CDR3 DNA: TGTGCCAGCAGCCTCAGGACTAGCGGGGGATCCGATACGCAGTATTTT
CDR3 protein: CASSLRTSGGSDTQYF

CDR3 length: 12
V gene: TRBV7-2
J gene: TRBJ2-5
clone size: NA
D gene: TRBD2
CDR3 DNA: TGTGCCAGCAGCTACTCCGGGACTAGTATGTACTTC
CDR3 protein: CASSYSGTSMYF

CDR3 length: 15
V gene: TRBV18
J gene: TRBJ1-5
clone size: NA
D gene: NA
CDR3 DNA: TGTGCCAGCTCGCCTACAGGGTTGAGCAATCAGCCCCAGCATTTT
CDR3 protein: CASSPTGLSNQPQHF

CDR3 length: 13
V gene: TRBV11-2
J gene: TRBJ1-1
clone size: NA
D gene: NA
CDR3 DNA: TGTGCCAGCAGCTTAACGGGAGGGACTGAAGCTTTCTTT
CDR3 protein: CASSLTGGTEAFF